This T cell receptor (beta chain) appears in the sequencing data of a study of blood T cell repertoires in COVID-19. Study-wide context: Acute and convalescent COVID-19 specimens originated in the United States, Italy and Spain. PBMCs, B-cell-depleted T cells, or T cells were the source of the cDNA or gDNA that made up the material.

This clone has only one observation. The CDR3 spans 11 residues. V was clipped by 1 base and J by 10 bases, with 5 bases between them. Germline CDR1 and CDR2: LNHNV and YYDKDF (reference sequence). Per the authors' pipeline: It was from reference gene primer amplification that nucleated cell counts were estimated. The repertoire was sequenced with immunoSEQ multiplex PCR; TCRdb's copy has only in-frame clones and lacks some. The DNA gave D and trimming, while V, J and clone size come from that table. In the table there are around 81,000 clones, around 90% of which are singletons. The source of this sequence is an elderly woman with acute or convalescent COVID-19. The V and J genes are TRBV15 and TRBJ2-1, with D unclear. Material for sequencing was peripheral blood. CDR3 sequence (DNA): TGTGCCACCAGCAGAGCAGAAGAGCAGTTCTTC. The encoded protein is CATSRAEEQFF.